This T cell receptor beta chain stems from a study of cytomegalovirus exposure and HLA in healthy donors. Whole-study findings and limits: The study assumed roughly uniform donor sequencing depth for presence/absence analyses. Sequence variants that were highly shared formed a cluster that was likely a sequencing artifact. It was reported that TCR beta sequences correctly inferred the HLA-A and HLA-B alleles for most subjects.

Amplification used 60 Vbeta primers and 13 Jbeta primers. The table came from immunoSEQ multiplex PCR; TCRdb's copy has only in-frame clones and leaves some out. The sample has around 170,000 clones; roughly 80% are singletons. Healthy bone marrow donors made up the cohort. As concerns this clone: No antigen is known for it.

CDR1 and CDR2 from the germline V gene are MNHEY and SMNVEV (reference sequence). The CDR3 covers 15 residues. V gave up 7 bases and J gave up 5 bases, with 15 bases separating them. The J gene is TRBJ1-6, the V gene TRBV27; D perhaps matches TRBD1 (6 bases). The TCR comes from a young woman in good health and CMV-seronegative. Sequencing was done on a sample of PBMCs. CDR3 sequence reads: CASKLQGYNNSPLHF. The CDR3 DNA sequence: TGTGCCAGCAAATTACAGGGTTACAATAATTCACCCCTCCACTTT.